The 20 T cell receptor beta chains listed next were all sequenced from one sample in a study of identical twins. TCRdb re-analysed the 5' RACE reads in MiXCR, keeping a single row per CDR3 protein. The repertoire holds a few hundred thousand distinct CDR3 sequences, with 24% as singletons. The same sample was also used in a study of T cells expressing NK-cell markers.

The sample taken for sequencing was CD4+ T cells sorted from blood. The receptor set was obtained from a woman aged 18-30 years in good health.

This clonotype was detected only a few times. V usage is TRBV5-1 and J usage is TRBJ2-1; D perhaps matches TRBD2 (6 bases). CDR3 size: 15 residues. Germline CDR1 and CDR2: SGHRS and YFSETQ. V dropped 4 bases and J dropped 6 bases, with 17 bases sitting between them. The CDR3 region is CASSVPTSSGNEQFF. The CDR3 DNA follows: TGCGCCAGCAGCGTGCCGACTAGTTCGGGCAATGAGCAGTTCTTC.

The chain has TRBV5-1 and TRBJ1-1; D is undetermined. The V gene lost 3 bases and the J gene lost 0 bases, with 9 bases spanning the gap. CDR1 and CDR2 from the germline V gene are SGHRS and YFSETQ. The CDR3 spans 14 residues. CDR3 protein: CASSSDGMNTEAFF. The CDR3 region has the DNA TGCGCCAGCAGCTCCGACGGCATGAACACTGAAGCTTTCTTT.

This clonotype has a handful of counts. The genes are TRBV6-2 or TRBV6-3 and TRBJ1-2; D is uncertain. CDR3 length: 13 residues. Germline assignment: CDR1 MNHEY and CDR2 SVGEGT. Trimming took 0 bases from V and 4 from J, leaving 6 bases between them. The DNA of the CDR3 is TGTGCCAGCAGTTACTCTCGAGCCTATGGCTACACCTTC. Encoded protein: CASSYSRAYGYTF.

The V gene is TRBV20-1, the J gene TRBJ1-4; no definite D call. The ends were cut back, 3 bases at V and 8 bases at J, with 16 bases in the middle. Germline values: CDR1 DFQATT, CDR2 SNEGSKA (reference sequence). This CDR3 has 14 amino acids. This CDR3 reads CSASRARKGEKLFF. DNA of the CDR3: TGCAGTGCTAGTCGCGCCAGGAAAGGCGAAAAACTGTTTTTT.

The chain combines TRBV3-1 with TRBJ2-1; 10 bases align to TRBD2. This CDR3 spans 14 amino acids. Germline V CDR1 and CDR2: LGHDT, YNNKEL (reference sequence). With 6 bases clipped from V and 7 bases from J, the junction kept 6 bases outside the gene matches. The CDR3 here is CASRKRGGLNEQFF. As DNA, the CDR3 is TGTGCCAGCAGGAAGCGGGGGGGTCTGAATGAGCAGTTCTTC.

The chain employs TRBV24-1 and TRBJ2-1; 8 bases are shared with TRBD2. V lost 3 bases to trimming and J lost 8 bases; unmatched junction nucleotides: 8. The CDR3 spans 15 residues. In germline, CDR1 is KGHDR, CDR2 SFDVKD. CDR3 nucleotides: TGTGCCACCAGTGATAGAGTAAGCGGGAGTTATGAGCAGTTCTTC. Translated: CATSDRVSGSYEQFF.

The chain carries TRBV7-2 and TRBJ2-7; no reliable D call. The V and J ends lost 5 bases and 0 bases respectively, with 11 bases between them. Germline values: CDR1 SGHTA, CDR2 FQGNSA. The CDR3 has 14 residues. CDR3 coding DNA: TGTGCCAGCAGCCCCCAGCAGAGCTCCTACGAGCAGTACTTC. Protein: CASSPQQSSYEQYF.

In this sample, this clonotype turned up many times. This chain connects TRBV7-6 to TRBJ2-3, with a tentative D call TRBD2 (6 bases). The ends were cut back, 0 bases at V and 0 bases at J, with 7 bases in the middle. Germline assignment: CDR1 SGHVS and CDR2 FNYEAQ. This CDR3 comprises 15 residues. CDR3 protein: CASSLAGGSTDTQYF. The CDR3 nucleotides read TGTGCCAGCAGCTTAGCAGGAGGGAGCACAGATACGCAGTATTTT.

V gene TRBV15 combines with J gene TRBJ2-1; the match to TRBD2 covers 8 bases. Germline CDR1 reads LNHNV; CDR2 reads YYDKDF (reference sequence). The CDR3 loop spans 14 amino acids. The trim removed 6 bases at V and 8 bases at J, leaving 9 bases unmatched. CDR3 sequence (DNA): TGTGCCACCAGTTCGAGCGGGAGACGCGATGAGCAGTTCTTC. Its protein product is CATSSSGRRDEQFF.

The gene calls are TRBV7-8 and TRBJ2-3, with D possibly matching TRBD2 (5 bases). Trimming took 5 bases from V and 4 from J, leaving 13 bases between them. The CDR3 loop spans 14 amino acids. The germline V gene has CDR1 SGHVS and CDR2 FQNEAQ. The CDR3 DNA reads TGTGCCAGCAGCACAAGCGGAATCCCAGATACGCAGTATTTT. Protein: CASSTSGIPDTQYF.

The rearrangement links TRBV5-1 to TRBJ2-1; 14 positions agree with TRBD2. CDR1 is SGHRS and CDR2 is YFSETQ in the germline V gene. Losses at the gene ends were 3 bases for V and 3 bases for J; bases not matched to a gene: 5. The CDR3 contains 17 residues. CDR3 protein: CASSSGLAGGLYNEQFF. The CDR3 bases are TGCGCCAGCAGCTCCGGACTAGCGGGGGGACTCTACAATGAGCAGTTCTTC.

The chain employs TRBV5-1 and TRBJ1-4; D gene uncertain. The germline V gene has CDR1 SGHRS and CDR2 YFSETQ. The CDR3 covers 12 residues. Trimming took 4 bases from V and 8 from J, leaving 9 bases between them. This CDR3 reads CASSPDREKLFF. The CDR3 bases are TGCGCCAGCAGCCCGGACCGGGAAAAACTGTTTTTT.

The CDR3 loop is CASSIAGTSGQYNEQFF. CDR3 nucleotide sequence: TGTGCCAGCAGCATCGCCGGGACTAGCGGGCAATACAATGAGCAGTTCTTC. The V gene is TRBV7-2, the J gene TRBJ2-1; 12 bases line up with TRBD2. Looked up from germline, CDR1 is SGHTA and CDR2 is FQGNSA. The CDR3 contains 17 residues. V shed 5 bases and J 4 bases; nucleotides not matched to a gene: 9.

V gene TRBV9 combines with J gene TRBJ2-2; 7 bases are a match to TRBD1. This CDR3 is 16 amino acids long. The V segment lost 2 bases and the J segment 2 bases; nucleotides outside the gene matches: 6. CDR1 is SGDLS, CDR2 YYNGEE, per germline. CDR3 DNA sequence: TGTGCCAGCAGCGTGGACAGGCGAGGCAACACCGGGGAGCTGTTTTTT. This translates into CASSVDRRGNTGELFF.

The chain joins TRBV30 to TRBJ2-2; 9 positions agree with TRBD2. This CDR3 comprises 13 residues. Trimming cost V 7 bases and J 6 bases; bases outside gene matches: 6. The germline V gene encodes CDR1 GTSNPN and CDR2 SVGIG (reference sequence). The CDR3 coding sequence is TGTGCCTATCGAGCGGGGGGCGCCGGGGAGCTGTTTTTT. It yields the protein CAYRAGGAGELFF.

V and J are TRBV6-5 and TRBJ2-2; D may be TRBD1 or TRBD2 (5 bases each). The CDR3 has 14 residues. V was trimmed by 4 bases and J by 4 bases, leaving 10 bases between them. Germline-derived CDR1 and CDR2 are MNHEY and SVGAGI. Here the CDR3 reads CASSWAGTTGELFF. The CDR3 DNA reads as TGTGCCAGCAGTTGGGCAGGGACCACCGGGGAGCTGTTTTTT.

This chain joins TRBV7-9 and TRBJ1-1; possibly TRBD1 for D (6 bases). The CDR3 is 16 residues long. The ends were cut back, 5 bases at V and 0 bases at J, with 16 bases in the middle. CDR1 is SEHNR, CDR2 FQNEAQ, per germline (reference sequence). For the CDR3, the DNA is TGTGCCAGCAGCCCCACAGGGTCCCACGTGAACACTGAAGCTTTCTTT. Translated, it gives CASSPTGSHVNTEAFF.

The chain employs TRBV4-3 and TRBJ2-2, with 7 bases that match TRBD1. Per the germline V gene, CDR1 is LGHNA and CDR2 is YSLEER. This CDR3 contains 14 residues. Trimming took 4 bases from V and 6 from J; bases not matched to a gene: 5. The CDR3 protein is CASSRQGPAGELFF. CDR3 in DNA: TGCGCCAGCAGCCGACAGGGCCCAGCCGGGGAGCTGTTTTTT.

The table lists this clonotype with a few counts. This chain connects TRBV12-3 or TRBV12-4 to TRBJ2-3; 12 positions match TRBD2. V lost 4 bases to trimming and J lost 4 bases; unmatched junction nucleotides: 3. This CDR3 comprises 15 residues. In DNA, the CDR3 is TGTGCCAGCAGTTCTAGCGGGAGGGGGGCAGATACGCAGTATTTT. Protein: CASSSSGRGADTQYF.

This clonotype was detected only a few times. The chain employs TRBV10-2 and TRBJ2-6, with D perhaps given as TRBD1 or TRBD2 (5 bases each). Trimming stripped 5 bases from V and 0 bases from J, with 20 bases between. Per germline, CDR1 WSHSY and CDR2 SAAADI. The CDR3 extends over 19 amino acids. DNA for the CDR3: TGCGCCAGCAGTTGGGAAGGGACCAAAAGATACTCTGGGGCCAACGTCCTGACTTTC. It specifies CASSWEGTKRYSGANVLTF.